Presented here are 27 T cell receptor beta chains from one specimen sequenced in a study of blood T cell repertoires in COVID-19. Repertoires were generated with immunoSEQ multiplex PCR, while TCRdb's copy carries only in-frame clones and drops some. The sample carries about 100,000 clones, more than 90% recorded once. Sequenced sample: peripheral blood. The receptors here all came from a man between 60 and 70 years old with acute or convalescent COVID-19.

This clone was seen once. The junction departs from the called germline gene at one end, perhaps through a read error. J is TRBJ1-5 and V is TRBV4-3; D gene ambiguous. The V gene's germline CDR1 is LGHNA and CDR2 YSLEER. This CDR3 contains 13 residues. In nucleotides, the CDR3 is TGCGCCAGCAGCCAAGATCGAGAGGGCTCCCCGAATTTT. This gives the protein CASSQDREGSPNF.

The chain joins TRBV30 to TRBJ1-2; no reliable D call. Germline CDR1 is GTSNPN and CDR2 is SVGIG (reference sequence). The CDR3 runs to 13 residues. The ends were cut back, 4 bases at V and 1 base at J, with 10 bases in the middle. The CDR3: CAWMQAFNYGYTF. CDR3 DNA: TGTGCCTGGATGCAGGCCTTTAACTATGGCTACACCTTC.

The chain recombines TRBV7-2 with TRBJ1-1, with D perhaps TRBD1 (5 bases). The CDR3 is 14 residues long. Germline CDR1 and CDR2: SGHTA and FQGNSA. V dropped 7 bases and J dropped 4 bases, with 16 bases sitting between them. The CDR3 protein is CASTFGGGGTEAFF. Written as DNA, the CDR3 is TGTGCCAGCACCTTCGGGGGGGGTGGCACTGAAGCTTTCTTT.

This clone has just a few counts. The rearrangement uses TRBV24-1 and TRBJ2-3; tentative D call: TRBD1 (6 bases). V lost 8 bases and J lost 3, with 11 bases in between. Germline values: CDR1 KGHDR, CDR2 SFDVKD. This CDR3 is built from 13 residues. The CDR3 protein is CATTKQGTDTQYF. CDR3 nucleotide sequence: TGTGCCACCACGAAACAGGGTACAGATACGCAGTATTTT.

The CDR3 sequence: CASSLVLLEGGYTF. The CDR3 DNA is TGTGCCAGCAGCTTAGTCCTACTTGAGGGTGGCTACACCTTC. The chain links TRBV7-2 to TRBJ1-2; no clear D. Germline V lookup: CDR1 SGHTA, CDR2 FQGNSA. The CDR3 consists of 14 residues. V lost 1 base to trimming and J lost 7 bases, with 13 bases between them.

The J gene is TRBJ2-1, the V gene TRBV11-2; the D gene is possibly TRBD1 (5 bases). The germline CDR1 and CDR2 sequences are SGHAT and FQNNGV. Trimming stripped 5 bases from V and 8 bases from J, with 22 bases between. This CDR3 region has 16 residues. The CDR3 DNA follows: TGTGCCAGCAGCACAACGTCAGGACACCCTTTTGATGAGCAGTTCTTC. Encoded protein: CASSTTSGHPFDEQFF.

The gene calls are TRBV30 and TRBJ1-5; 7 bases agree with TRBD1. Germline values: CDR1 GTSNPN, CDR2 SVGIG (reference sequence). The V and J ends lost 3 bases and 7 bases, in that order; junction bases with no gene match: 12. This CDR3 comprises 15 residues. The CDR3 protein is CAWSGIAGGYQPQHF. In DNA, the CDR3 is TGTGCCTGGAGCGGAATAGCAGGGGGATACCAGCCCCAGCATTTT.

The genes are TRBV3-1 (or the pseudogene TRBV3-2) and TRBJ1-6; unclear D gene. Trimming removed 0 bases from V and 3 bases from J, with 12 bases in between. This CDR3 has 17 amino acids. Germline V gene data show CDR1 as LGHDT and CDR2 as YNNKEL (reference sequence). For the CDR3, the DNA is TGTGCCAGCAGCCAAGATGAGGATCGAGACTATAATTCACCCCTCCACTTT. It specifies CASSQDEDRDYNSPLHF.

V usage is TRBV5-6 and J usage is TRBJ2-7, with TRBD2 matching 7 bases. Germline values: CDR1 SGHDT, CDR2 YYEEEE. The J segment lost 7 bases and the V segment lost 0 bases, leaving 7 bases of the junction unmatched. This CDR3 contains 14 residues. CDR3 bases: TGTGCCAGCAGCTTGGCCGGACTAGTTTATGAGCAGTACTTC. Translated, it gives CASSLAGLVYEQYF.

This sequence joins TRBV5-1 and TRBJ1-4, with 7 nucleotides matching TRBD1. J gave up 5 bases and V 0 bases, and 7 bases lay outside the gene matches. The CDR3 loop spans 16 amino acids. Looked up from germline, CDR1 is SGHRS and CDR2 is YFSETQ. CDR3 loop: CASSLGRDRRNEKLFF. The DNA of the CDR3 is TGCGCCAGCAGCTTGGGGCGGGACAGACGGAATGAAAAACTGTTTTTT.

The chain has TRBV6-6 and TRBJ1-4; the D gene is possibly TRBD1 (6 bases). Germline V CDR1 and CDR2: MNHNY, SVGAGI (reference sequence). The length of the CDR3 is 15 residues. The V end lost 6 bases, the J end lost 6 bases, and 17 bases lay between the germline ends. The CDR3 region is CASRGRQAGDEKLFF. CDR3 bases: TGTGCCAGCAGGGGGCGACAGGCGGGTGATGAAAAACTGTTTTTT.

The V call is TRBV9, the J call TRBJ2-1, with D possibly being TRBD2 (5 bases). V was shortened by 1 base and J by 0 bases, with 8 bases between the two germline ends. The CDR3 loop spans 15 amino acids. Germline CDR1 is SGDLS and CDR2 is YYNGEE. The DNA for the CDR3 is TGTGCCAGCAGCGTAAGGACTGGCTCCTACAATGAGCAGTTCTTC. It yields the protein CASSVRTGSYNEQFF.

V usage is TRBV7-9 and J usage is TRBJ1-6; the match to TRBD1 covers 9 bases. V was pared by 7 bases and J by 8 bases, with 6 bases of the junction left unmatched. CDR1 is SEHNR, CDR2 FQNEAQ, per germline (reference sequence). The CDR3 has 14 residues. The CDR3 reads CASTPGTGHSPLHF. The CDR3 nucleotides read TGTGCCAGCACCCCCGGGACAGGGCATTCACCCCTCCACTTT.

The chain carries TRBV7-2 and TRBJ2-7, with 14 bases fitting TRBD2. V lost 2 bases to trimming and J lost 6 bases; unmatched junction nucleotides: 6. This CDR3 comprises 16 residues. Germline V gives CDR1 SGHTA, CDR2 FQGNSA. The CDR3 DNA follows: TGTGCCAGCAGCTTAACCGGGACTAGCGGGAGAGGCGAGCAGTACTTC. Its protein is CASSLTGTSGRGEQYF.

This sequence joins TRBV5-1 and TRBJ2-4; the D gene is possibly TRBD1 (6 bases). Germline lookup yields CDR1 SGHRS and CDR2 YFSETQ. This CDR3 region has 13 residues. Trimming took off 5 bases at V and 7 bases at J, with 13 bases between the two ends. The CDR3 region has the DNA TGCGCCAGCAGACAGGGTGAGGCTAACATTCAGTACTTC. Translation: CASRQGEANIQYF.

CDR3 DNA: TGTGCCAGCAGCGTAGGTCTAGCCGACGAGCAGTACTTC. Residues: CASSVGLADEQYF. The chain uses TRBV9 and TRBJ2-7, with D possibly being TRBD2 (5 bases). CDR1 is SGDLS and CDR2 is YYNGEE in the germline V gene. Trimming removed 0 bases at V and 5 bases at J, with 9 bases between. The CDR3 has 13 residues.

The rearrangement uses TRBV19 and TRBJ2-1, with D unresolved. Germline V gene lookup returns CDR1 LNHDA and CDR2 SQIVND (reference sequence). The CDR3 is 12 residues long. V lost 6 bases and J lost 6, with 9 bases in between. The CDR3 region is CASRGQTNEQFF. DNA of the CDR3: TGTGCCAGTAGGGGCCAAACCAATGAGCAGTTCTTC.

The V call is TRBV10-3, the J call TRBJ1-5; weak D call: TRBD1 (6 bases). The CDR3 length is 15 residues. Germline CDR1 ENHRY, CDR2 SYGVKD. V lost 2 bases to trimming and J lost 1 base, with 9 bases between them. DNA for the CDR3: TGTGCCATCAGTGAGGGTGACAGGAGCAATCAGCCCCAGCATTTT. Encoded protein: CAISEGDRSNQPQHF.

The genes are TRBV6-2 or TRBV6-3 and TRBJ1-4, with D possibly TRBD1 on 5 matching bases. The V and J ends lost 2 bases and 8 bases respectively, with 15 bases between them. There are 15 residues in the CDR3. Germline loops: CDR1 MNHEY, CDR2 SVGEGT. This CDR3 reads CASSYIGRENEKLFF. In DNA form, the CDR3 reads TGTGCCAGCAGTTACATTGGCAGGGAAAACGAAAAACTGTTTTTT.

CDR3 amino acids: CASSFLSAGGNEQFF. As DNA, the CDR3 is TGCGCCAGCAGCTTTCTATCAGCGGGGGGGAATGAGCAGTTCTTC. The chain combines TRBV5-1 with TRBJ2-1, with TRBD2 identical over 10 bases. Germline trimming cut 2 bases from V and 7 bases from J; bases unmatched to any gene: 6. Germline CDR1 SGHRS, CDR2 YFSETQ. CDR3 length: 15 residues.

The genes are TRBV24-1 and TRBJ2-7, with D perhaps matching TRBD2 (5 bases). This CDR3 region has 14 residues. Germline loops: CDR1 KGHDR, CDR2 SFDVKD. With 4 bases removed from V and 5 bases from J, the gap between germline ends came to 14 bases. The CDR3 is CATSEARVSHEQYF. The CDR3 bases are TGTGCCACCAGTGAAGCGAGGGTTTCCCACGAGCAGTACTTC.

The chain employs TRBV5-4 and TRBJ1-3; D is uncertain. V lost 4 bases and J lost 2, with 13 bases in between. CDR1 and CDR2 (germline): SGHNT, YYREEE (reference sequence). The CDR3 has 15 residues. CDR3 in DNA: TGTGCCAGCAGCCACGAGTTGCAGGCTGGAAACACCATATATTTT. Translated, it gives CASSHELQAGNTIYF.

The J gene is TRBJ1-3, the V gene TRBV19; TRBD1 matches 12 bases. CDR3 length: 16 residues. V lost 7 bases, J lost 2 bases, and 6 bases stayed unmatched. Germline assignment: CDR1 LNHDA and CDR2 SQIVND (reference sequence). The CDR3 is CASTPGQGAPGNTIYF. DNA for the CDR3: TGTGCCAGTACCCCGGGACAGGGGGCGCCTGGAAACACCATATATTTT.

The rearrangement uses TRBV18 and TRBJ2-7; 8 bases fit TRBD2. Per germline, CDR1 KGHSH and CDR2 LQKENI. There are 16 residues in the CDR3. Trimming cost V 2 bases and J 3 bases; bases outside gene matches: 9. CDR3 nucleotides: TGTGCCAGCTCACCAGCCAGGACTAGCTCTTACTACGAGCAGTACTTC. Its protein is CASSPARTSSYYEQYF.

CDR3 in DNA: TGTGCCAGCAGCGCTAGCGGGAGCGGTGAGACCCAGTACTTC. Translation gives CASSASGSGETQYF. The V call is TRBV9, the J call TRBJ2-5; TRBD2 aligns across 10 bases. CDR1 SGDLS and CDR2 YYNGEE come from the germline V gene. This CDR3 spans 14 amino acids. V was clipped by 3 bases and J by 5 bases; unmatched bases: 4.

The chain uses TRBV19 and TRBJ2-3; 8 nucleotides align to TRBD2. V lost 6 bases to trimming and J lost 4 bases; unmatched junction nucleotides: 6. The CDR3 is 14 amino acids. CDR1 and CDR2 from the germline V gene are LNHDA and SQIVND (reference sequence). The CDR3 reads CASRSSREADTQYF. CDR3 sequence (DNA): TGTGCCAGTAGGAGTTCGCGGGAGGCAGATACGCAGTATTTT.

The gene calls are TRBV10-2 and TRBJ2-1; 9 bases are a match to TRBD1. Germline CDR1 is WSHSY and CDR2 is SAAADI. The junction had 5 bases not matched to a gene; V was cut back by 6 bases and J by 5 bases. This CDR3 comprises 14 residues. Here the CDR3 reads CASSGTGLNNEQFF. CDR3 DNA sequence: TGCGCCAGCAGCGGGACAGGGCTTAACAATGAGCAGTTCTTC.